This T cell receptor beta chain derives from a study of radiation and T cells in renal cell carcinoma. Study-wide results and limits: Without pretreatment biopsies, baseline tumor clonotype presence was undetermined.

The CDR3 length is 14 residues. Trimming took off 0 bases at V and 2 bases at J, with 7 bases between the two ends. CDR1 is MRHNA and CDR2 is SNTAGT in the germline V gene. Time point here: blood 2 weeks post-SBRT. The treatment here: 15 Gy SBRT to primary tumor, nephrectomy 4 weeks later. After SBRT, blood was collected at 2 and 4 weeks, plus baseline. A remark on this clone: Its antigen is currently unknown.

Libraries were prepared by immunoSEQ multiplex PCR; TCRdb keeps only in-frame clonotypes and omits some of them. This sample has about 60,000 clones, with roughly four fifths found just once. The TCR sequence derives from a man in his 60s with renal cell carcinoma. The sample consisted of blood, taken from a patient whose treatment included radiotherapy and nephrectomy. V is TRBV6-4 and J is TRBJ1-2; D is uncertain. The CDR3 nucleotides read TGTGCCAGCAGTGACTCGGGTAGCAACTATGGCTACACCTTC. It yields the protein CASSDSGSNYGYTF.